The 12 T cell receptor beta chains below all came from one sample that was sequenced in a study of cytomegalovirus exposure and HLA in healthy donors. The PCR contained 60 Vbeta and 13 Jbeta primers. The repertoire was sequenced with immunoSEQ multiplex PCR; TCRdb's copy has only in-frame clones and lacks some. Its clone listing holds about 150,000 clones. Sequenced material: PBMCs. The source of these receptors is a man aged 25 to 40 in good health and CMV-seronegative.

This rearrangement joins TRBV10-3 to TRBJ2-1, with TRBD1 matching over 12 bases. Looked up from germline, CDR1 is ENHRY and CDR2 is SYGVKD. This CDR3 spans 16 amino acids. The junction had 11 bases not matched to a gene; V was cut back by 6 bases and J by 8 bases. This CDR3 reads CAISSPGQGASDEQFF. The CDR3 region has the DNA TGTGCCATCAGCTCCCCGGGACAGGGGGCTTCGGATGAGCAGTTCTTC.

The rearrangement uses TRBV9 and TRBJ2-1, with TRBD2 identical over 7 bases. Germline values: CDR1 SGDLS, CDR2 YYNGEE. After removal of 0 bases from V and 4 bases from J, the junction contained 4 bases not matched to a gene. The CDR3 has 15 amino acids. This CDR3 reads CASSVEAGPYNEQFF. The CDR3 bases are TGTGCCAGCAGCGTAGAAGCGGGACCTTACAATGAGCAGTTCTTC.

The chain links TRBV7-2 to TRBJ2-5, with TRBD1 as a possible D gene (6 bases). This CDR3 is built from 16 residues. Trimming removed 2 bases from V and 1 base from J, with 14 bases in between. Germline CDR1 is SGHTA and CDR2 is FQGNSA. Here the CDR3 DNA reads TGTGCCAGCAGCTTACTCACAGGGCTGAGCCAAGAGACCCAGTACTTC. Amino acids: CASSLLTGLSQETQYF. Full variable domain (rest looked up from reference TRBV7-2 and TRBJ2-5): GAGVSQSPSNKVTEKGKDVELRCDPISGHTALYWYRQSLGQGLEFLIYFQGNSAPDKSGLPSDRFSAERTGGSVSTLTIQRTQQEDSAVYLCASSLLTGLSQETQYFGPGTRLLVL.

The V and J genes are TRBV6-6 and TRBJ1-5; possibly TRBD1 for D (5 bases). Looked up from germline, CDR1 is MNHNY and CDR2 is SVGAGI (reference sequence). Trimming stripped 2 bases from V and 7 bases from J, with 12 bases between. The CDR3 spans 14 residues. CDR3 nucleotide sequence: TGTGCCAGCAGTTACAGGGGCGAGGAGCAGCCCCAGCATTTT. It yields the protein CASSYRGEEQPQHF.

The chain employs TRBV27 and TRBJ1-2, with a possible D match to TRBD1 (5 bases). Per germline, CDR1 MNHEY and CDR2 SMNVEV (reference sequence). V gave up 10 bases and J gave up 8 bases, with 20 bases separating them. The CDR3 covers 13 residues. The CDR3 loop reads CATVNSQGGGYTF. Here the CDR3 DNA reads TGTGCCACCGTTAATTCTCAGGGAGGCGGCTACACCTTC.

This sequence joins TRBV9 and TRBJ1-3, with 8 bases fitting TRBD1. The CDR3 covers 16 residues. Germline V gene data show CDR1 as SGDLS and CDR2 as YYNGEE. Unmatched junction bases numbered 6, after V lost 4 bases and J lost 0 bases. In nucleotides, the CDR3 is TGTGCCAGCAGCCCACGGGACAGGCGCTCTGGAAACACCATATATTTT. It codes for CASSPRDRRSGNTIYF.

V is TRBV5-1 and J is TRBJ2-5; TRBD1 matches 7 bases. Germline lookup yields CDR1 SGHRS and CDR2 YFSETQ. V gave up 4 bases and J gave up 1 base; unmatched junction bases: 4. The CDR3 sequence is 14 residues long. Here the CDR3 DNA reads TGCGCCAGCAGCAAAGACAGGGTCCAAGAGACCCAGTACTTC. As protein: CASSKDRVQETQYF. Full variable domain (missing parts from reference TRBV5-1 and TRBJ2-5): KAGVTQTPRYLIKTRGQQVTLSCSPISGHRSVSWYQQTPGQGLQFLFEYFSETQRNKGNFPGRFSGRQFSNSRSEMNVSTLELGDSALYLCASSKDRVQETQYFGPGTRLLVL.

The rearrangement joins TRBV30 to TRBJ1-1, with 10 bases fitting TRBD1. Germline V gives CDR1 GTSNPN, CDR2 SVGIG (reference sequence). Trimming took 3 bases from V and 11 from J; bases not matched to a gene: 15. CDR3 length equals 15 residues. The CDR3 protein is CAWRTGTSGTGVAFF. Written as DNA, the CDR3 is TGTGCCTGGAGGACTGGAACGTCCGGGACAGGGGTGGCTTTCTTT.

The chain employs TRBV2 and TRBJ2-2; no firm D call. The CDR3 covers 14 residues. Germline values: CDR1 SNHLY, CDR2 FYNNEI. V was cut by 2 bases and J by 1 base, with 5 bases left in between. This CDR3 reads CASSETRNTGELFF. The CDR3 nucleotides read TGTGCCAGCAGTGAAACCAGGAACACCGGGGAGCTGTTTTTT.

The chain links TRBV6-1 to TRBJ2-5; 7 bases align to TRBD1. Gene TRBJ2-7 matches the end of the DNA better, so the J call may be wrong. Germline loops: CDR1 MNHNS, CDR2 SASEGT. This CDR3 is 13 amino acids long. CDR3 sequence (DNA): TGTGCCAGCAGTCGGACAGGAATGTACGAGCAGTACTTC. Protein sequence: CASSRTGMYEQYF.

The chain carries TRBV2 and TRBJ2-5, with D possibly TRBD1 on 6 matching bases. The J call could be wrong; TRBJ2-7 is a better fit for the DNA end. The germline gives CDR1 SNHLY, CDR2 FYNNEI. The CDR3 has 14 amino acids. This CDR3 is CAILRRDNFHEQYF. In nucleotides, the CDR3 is TGTGCCATCCTACGTCGGGACAACTTTCACGAGCAGTACTTC.

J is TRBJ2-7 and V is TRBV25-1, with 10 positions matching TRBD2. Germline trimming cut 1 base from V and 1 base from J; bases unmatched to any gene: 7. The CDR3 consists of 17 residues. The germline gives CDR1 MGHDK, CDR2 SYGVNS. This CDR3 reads CASSESPTSGPSYEQYF. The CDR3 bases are TGTGCCAGCAGTGAATCCCCGACTAGCGGGCCGTCCTACGAGCAGTACTTC.